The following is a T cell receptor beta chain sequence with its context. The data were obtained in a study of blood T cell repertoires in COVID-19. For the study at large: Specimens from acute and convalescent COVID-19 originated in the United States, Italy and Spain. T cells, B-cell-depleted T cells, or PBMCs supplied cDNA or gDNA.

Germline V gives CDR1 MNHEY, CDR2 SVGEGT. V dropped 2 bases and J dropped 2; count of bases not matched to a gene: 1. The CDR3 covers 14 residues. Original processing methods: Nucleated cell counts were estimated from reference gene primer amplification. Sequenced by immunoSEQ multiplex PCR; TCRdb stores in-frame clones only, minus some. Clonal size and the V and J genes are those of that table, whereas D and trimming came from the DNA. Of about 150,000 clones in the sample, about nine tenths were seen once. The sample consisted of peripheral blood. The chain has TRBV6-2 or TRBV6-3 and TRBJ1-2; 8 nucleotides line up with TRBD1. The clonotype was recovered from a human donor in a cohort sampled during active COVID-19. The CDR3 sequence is CASSYGDRNYGYTF. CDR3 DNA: TGTGCCAGCAGTTACGGGGACAGGAACTATGGCTACACCTTC.